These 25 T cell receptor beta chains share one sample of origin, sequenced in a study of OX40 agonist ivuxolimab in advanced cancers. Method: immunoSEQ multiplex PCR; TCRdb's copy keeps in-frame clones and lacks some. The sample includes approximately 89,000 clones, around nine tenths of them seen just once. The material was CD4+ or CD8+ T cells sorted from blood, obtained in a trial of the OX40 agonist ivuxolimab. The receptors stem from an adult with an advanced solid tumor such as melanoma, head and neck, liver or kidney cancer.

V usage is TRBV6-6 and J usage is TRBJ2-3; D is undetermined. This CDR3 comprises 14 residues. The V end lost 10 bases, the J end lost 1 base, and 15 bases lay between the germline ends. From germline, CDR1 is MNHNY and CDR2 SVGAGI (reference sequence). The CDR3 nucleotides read TGTGCCATAGAGGCTACTCCTGGCACAGATACGCAGTATTTT. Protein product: CAIEATPGTDTQYF.

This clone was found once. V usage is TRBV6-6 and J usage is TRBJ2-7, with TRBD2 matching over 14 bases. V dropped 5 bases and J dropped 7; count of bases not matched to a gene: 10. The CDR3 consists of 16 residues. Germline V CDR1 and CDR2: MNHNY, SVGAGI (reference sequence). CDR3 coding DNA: TGTGCCAGCAGTCCTTCCGGGACTAGCGGGAGAGTGGAGCAGTACTTC. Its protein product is CASSPSGTSGRVEQYF.

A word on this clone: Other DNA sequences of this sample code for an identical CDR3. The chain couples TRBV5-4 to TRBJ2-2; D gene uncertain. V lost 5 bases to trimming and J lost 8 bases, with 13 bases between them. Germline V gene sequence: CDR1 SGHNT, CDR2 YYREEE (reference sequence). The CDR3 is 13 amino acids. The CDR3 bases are TGTGCCAGCAGTAGTACAAATTTTGGGGAGCTGTTTTTT. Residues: CASSSTNFGELFF.

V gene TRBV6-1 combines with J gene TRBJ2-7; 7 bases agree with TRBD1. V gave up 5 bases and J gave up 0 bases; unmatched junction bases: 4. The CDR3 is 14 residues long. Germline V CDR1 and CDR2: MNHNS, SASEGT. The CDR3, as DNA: TGTGCCAGCAGTAACCGGGACAGCTCCTACGAGCAGTACTTC. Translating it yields CASSNRDSSYEQYF.

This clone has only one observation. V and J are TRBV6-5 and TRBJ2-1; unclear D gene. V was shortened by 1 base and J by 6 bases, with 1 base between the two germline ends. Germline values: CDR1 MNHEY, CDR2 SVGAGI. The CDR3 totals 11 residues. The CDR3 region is CASSYFNEQFF. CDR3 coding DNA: TGTGCCAGCAGTTACTTCAATGAGCAGTTCTTC.

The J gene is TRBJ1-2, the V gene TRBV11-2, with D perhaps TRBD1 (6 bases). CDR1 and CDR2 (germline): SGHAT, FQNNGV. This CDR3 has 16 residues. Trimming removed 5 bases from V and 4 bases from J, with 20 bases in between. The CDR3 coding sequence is TGTGCCAGCAGCCTGACAGCGGTCACAGGGACCTATGGCTACACCTTC. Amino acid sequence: CASSLTAVTGTYGYTF.

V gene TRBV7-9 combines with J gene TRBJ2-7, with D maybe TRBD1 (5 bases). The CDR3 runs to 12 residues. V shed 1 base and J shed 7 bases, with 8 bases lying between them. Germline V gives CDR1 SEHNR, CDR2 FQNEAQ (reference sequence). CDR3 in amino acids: CASSLVGQEQYF. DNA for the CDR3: TGTGCCAGCAGCTTAGTGGGGCAGGAGCAGTACTTC.

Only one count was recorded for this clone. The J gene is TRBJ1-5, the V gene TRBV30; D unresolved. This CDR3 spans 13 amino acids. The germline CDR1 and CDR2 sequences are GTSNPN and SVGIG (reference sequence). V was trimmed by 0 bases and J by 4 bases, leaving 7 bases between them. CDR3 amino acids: CAWSVMGNQPQHF. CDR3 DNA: TGTGCCTGGAGTGTAATGGGGAATCAGCCCCAGCATTTT. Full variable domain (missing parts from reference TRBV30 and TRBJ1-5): SQTIHQWPATLVQPVGSPLSLECTVEGTSNPNLYWYRQAAGRGLQLLFYSVGIGQISSEVPQNLSASRPQDRQFILSSKKLLLSDSGFYLCAWSVMGNQPQHFGDGTRLSIL.

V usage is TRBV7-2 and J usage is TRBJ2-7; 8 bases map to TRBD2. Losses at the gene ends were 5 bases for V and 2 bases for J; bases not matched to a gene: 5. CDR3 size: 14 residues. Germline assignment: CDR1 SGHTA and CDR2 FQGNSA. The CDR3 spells CASSPGLAPYEQYF. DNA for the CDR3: TGTGCCAGCAGCCCAGGACTAGCTCCCTACGAGCAGTACTTC. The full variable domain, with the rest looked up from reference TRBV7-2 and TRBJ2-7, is GAGVSQSPSNKVTEKGKDVELRCDPISGHTALYWYRQSLGQGLEFLIYFQGNSAPDKSGLPSDRFSAERTGGSVSTLTIQRTQQEDSAVYLCASSPGLAPYEQYFGPGTRLTVT.

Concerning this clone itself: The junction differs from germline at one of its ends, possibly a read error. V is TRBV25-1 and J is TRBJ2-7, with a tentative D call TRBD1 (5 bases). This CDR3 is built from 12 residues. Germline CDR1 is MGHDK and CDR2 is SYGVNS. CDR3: CASSESVGPRRF. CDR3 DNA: TGTGCCAGCAGTGAATCCGTGGGGCCCCGGCGCTTC.

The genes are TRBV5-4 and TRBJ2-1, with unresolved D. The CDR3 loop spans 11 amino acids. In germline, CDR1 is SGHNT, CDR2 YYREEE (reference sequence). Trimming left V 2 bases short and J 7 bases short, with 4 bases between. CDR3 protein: CASSFSNEQFF. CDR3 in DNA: TGTGCCAGCAGCTTCAGTAATGAGCAGTTCTTC.

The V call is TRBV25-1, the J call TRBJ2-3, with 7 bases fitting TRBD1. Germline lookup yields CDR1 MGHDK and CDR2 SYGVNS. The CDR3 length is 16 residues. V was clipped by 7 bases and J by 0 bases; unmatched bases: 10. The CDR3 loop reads CASILPTGISTDTQYF. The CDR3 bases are TGTGCCAGCATACTCCCGACAGGGATTAGCACAGATACGCAGTATTTT.

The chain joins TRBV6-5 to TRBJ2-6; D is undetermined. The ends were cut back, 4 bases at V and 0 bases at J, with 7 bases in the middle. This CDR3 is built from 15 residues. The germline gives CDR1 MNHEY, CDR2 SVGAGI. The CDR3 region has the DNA TGTGCCAGCAGTTGGTCAGTCTCTGGGGCCAACGTCCTGACTTTC. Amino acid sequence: CASSWSVSGANVLTF.

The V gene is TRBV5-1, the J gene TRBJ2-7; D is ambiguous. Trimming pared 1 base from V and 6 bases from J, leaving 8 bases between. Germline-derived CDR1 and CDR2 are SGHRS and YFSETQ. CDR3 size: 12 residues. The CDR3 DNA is TGCGCCAGCAGCTTGTCGATGGGCGAGCAGTACTTC. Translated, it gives CASSLSMGEQYF.

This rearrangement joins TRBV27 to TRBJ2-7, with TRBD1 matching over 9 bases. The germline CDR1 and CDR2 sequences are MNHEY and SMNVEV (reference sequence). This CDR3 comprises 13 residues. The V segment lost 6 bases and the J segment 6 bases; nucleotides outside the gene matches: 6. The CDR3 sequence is CASSRDREAEQYF. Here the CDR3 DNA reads TGTGCCAGCAGCCGGGACAGGGAGGCCGAGCAGTACTTC.

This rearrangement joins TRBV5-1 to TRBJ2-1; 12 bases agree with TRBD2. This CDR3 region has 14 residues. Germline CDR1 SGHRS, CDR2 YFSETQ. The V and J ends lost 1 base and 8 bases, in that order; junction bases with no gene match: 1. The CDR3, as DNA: TGCGCCAGCAGCTTGACTAGCGGGAGGTATGAGCAGTTCTTC. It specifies CASSLTSGRYEQFF.

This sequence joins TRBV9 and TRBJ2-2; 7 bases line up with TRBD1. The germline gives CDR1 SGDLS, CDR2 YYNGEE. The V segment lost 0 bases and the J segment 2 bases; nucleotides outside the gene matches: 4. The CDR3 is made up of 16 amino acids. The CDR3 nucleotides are TGTGCCAGCAGCGTAGGAGCAGGGGGTAACACCGGGGAGCTGTTTTTT. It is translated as CASSVGAGGNTGELFF.

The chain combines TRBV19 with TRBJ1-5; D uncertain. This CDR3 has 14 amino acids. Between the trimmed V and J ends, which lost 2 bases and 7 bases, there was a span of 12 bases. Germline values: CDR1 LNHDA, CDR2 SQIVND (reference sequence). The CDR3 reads CASSILGKEQPQHF. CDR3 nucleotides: TGTGCCAGTAGTATATTGGGGAAGGAACAGCCCCAGCATTTT. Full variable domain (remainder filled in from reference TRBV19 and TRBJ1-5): DGGITQSPKYLFRKEGQNVTLSCEQNLNHDAMYWYRQDPGQGLRLIYYSQIVNDFQKGDIAEGYSVSREKKESFPLTVTSAQKNPTAFYLCASSILGKEQPQHFGDGTRLSIL.

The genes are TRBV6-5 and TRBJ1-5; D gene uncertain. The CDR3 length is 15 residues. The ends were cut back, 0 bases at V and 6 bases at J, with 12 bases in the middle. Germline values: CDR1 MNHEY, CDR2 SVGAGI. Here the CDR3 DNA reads TGTGCCAGCAGTTACTCGGGGAGGGATGGTCAGCCCCAGCATTTT. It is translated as CASSYSGRDGQPQHF.

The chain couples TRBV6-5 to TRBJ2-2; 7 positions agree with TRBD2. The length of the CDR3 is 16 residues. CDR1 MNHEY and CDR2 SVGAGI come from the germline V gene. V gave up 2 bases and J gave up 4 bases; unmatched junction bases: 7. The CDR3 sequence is CASSYEGGPSTGELFF. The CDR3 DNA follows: TGTGCCAGCAGTTACGAGGGAGGGCCGAGCACCGGGGAGCTGTTTTTT.

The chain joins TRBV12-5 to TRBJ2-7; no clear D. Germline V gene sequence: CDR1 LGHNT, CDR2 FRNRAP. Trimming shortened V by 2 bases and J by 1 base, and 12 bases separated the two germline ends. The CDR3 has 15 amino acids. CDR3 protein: CASGLSSFRSYEQYF. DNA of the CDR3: TGTGCTAGTGGTTTGTCGTCCTTTCGTTCCTACGAGCAGTACTTC.

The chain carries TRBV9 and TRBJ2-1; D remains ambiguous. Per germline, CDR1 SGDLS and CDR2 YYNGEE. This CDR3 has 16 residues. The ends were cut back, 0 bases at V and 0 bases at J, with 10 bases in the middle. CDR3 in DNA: TGTGCCAGCAGCGTAGAATTGCGGAGCTCCTACAATGAGCAGTTCTTC. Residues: CASSVELRSSYNEQFF.

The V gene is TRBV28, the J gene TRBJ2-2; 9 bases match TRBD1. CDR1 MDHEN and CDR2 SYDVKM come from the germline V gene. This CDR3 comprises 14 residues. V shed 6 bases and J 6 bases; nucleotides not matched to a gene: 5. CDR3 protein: CASRRDRVAGELFF. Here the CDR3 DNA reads TGTGCCAGCAGACGGGACAGGGTTGCCGGGGAGCTGTTTTTT.

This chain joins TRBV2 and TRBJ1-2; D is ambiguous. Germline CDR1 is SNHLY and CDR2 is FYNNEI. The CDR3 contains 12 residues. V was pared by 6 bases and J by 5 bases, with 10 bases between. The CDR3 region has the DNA TGTGCCAGCAGCGCGGGGTTTTATGGCTACACCTTC. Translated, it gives CASSAGFYGYTF. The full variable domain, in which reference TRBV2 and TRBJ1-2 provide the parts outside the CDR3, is EPEVTQTPSHQVTQMGQEVILRCVPISNHLYFYWYRQILGQKVEFLVSFYNNEISEKSEIFDDQFSVERPDGSNFTLKIRSTKLEDSAMYFCASSAGFYGYTFGSGTRLTVV.

The CDR3 bases are TGTGCCAGCGCCCCGAGAAGGCACTATGGCTACACCTTC. Its protein is CASAPRRHYGYTF. The rearrangement joins TRBV5-6 to TRBJ1-2; D is unresolved. The germline V and J ends were trimmed by 7 bases and 3 bases, with 13 bases remaining between them. This CDR3 comprises 13 residues. The V gene's germline CDR1 is SGHDT and CDR2 YYEEEE. The variable domain in full, completed from reference TRBV5-6 and TRBJ1-2, reads DAGVTQSPTHLIKTRGQQVTLRCSPKSGHDTVSWYQQALGQGPQFIFQYYEEEERQRGNFPDRFSGHQFPNYSSELNVNALLLGDSALYLCASAPRRHYGYTFGSGTRLTVV.